One TCR beta chain is described in this entry. What it binds is not known. The record originates from a study of blood T cells in healthy people across ages. Overall study findings and caveats: Among T cells, TCR beta diversity per million cells dropped roughly linearly as age rose.

The length of the CDR3 is 14 residues. The V and J ends lost 6 bases and 4 bases respectively, with 13 bases between them. The use of a sample-barcoded 5' primer and a J-beta primer mix characterized a second PCR of roughly 7 to 11 cycles. TCRdb re-called the 5' RACE reads with MiXCR, one entry per CDR3 protein. The data show approximately 800,000 distinct CDR3 sequences, around two thirds seen once. The TCR sequence derives from a man aged 30-40 years in good health. Sequenced sample: blood. V gene TRBV12-3 or TRBV12-4 combines with J gene TRBJ2-1; tentatively, D is TRBD1 (5 bases). CDR3 sequence reads: CASRSQGLYNEQFF. The CDR3 nucleotides are TGTGCCAGCAGGTCGCAGGGCCTATACAATGAGCAGTTCTTC.